Below are 13 T cell receptor beta chains sequenced from a single sample in a study of beta chain features in type 1 diabetes (dated by TCRdb to the late 2010s). Library preparation used the immunoSEQ multiplex PCR assay. The entire amount of isolated RNA was reverse transcribed using the High Capacity cDNA Reverse Transcription Kit, so the sequenced TCRB transcripts were expressed ones. TCRdb provides this immuneACCESS table in a form limited to in-frame rearrangements. Some clones are lacking; in checked studies, under half of them reflect an unresolved V gene, and why the rest are absent is not known. In this sample the table shows roughly 250,000 clones, about 9.3% of which occur a single time. The biggest ten clones account for 0.03% to 0.035% of the sample. The specimen sequenced was naive CD4+ T cells from blood. Per the publication, the cell subset or site label means: true naive CD4+ T cells. These TCRs come from a woman aged 18-29 years in good health.

In its sample, this clone was seen a few times. This chain connects TRBV5-1 to TRBJ1-2; 8 bases fit TRBD1. Germline V gene sequence: CDR1 SGHRS, CDR2 YFSETQ. CDR3 length: 14 residues. With 4 bases clipped from V and 1 base from J, the junction kept 3 bases outside the gene matches. CDR3 sequence: CASSPTGGNYGYTF. In nucleotides, the CDR3 is TGCGCCAGCAGCCCAACAGGGGGTAACTATGGCTACACCTTC.

CDR3 DNA sequence: TGTGCCAGCAGTGCGGGGTTATATGGCTACACCTTC. This translates into CASSAGLYGYTF. The rearrangement joins TRBV6-5 to TRBJ1-2; D gene unclear. The germline gives CDR1 MNHEY, CDR2 SVGAGI. CDR3 length: 12 residues. Trimming stripped 5 bases from V and 5 bases from J, with 9 bases between.

This clone was picked up a small number of times. This rearrangement joins TRBV6-5 to TRBJ1-1, with TRBD1 matching 8 bases. The J segment lost 9 bases and the V segment lost 7 bases, leaving 7 bases of the junction unmatched. CDR1 is MNHEY and CDR2 is SVGAGI in the germline V gene. The CDR3 is 12 residues long. In DNA form, the CDR3 reads TGTGCCAGCAAGCGGTCCAGGGGGCAAGCTTTCTTT. Its translation is CASKRSRGQAFF.

This clone was detected only a few times. The chain combines TRBV19 with TRBJ1-2; D unclear. This CDR3 region has 16 residues. V lost 0 bases, J lost 0 bases, and 11 bases lay in between. Germline-derived CDR1 and CDR2 are LNHDA and SQIVND (reference sequence). The CDR3: CASSIDTARANYGYTF. The CDR3 DNA sequence: TGTGCCAGTAGTATAGATACGGCCCGGGCTAACTATGGCTACACCTTC.

The V gene is TRBV7-3, the J gene TRBJ1-5, with D unclear. CDR1 is SGHTA, CDR2 FQGTGA, per germline. The CDR3 spans 14 residues. V was clipped by 3 bases and J by 1 base, with 7 bases between them. CDR3 in amino acids: CASSLPSSNQPQHF. The DNA for the CDR3 is TGTGCCAGCAGCTTGCCGAGCAGCAATCAGCCCCAGCATTTT.

On this clone: Other DNA variants within this sample encode the same CDR3. This rearrangement joins TRBV5-1 to TRBJ2-2, with TRBD1 identical over 8 bases. The junction had 4 bases not matched to a gene; V was cut back by 4 bases and J by 2 bases. This CDR3 region has 15 residues. Germline CDR1 is SGHRS and CDR2 is YFSETQ. CDR3 sequence: CASSLGQGNTGELFF. CDR3 nucleotides: TGCGCCAGCAGCCTAGGACAGGGAAACACCGGGGAGCTGTTTTTT.

V gene TRBV4-1 combines with J gene TRBJ2-5; 7 positions match TRBD2. This CDR3 is built from 16 residues. The trim removed 3 bases at V and 4 bases at J, leaving 11 bases unmatched. Germline V CDR1 and CDR2: MGHRA, YSYEKL. This chain's CDR3 is CASSHLGRALRETQYF. CDR3 in DNA: TGCGCCAGCAGCCACCTAGGGAGGGCGCTGCGAGAGACCCAGTACTTC.

This clone has a handful of counts. The rearrangement links TRBV19 to TRBJ2-1; D might be TRBD2 (5 bases). The CDR3 consists of 15 residues. The V end lost 7 bases, the J end lost 0 bases, and 13 bases lay between the germline ends. Per the germline V gene, CDR1 is LNHDA and CDR2 is SQIVND (reference sequence). The CDR3 DNA sequence: TGTGCCAGTAACGGGGTCCGAAGCTCCTACAATGAGCAGTTCTTC. Translated: CASNGVRSSYNEQFF.

This clone has only a few counts. The V and J genes are TRBV9 and TRBJ2-3; a possible D gene is TRBD1 (6 bases). V gave up 0 bases and J gave up 4 bases, with 18 bases separating them. The CDR3 has 17 residues. CDR1 and CDR2 (germline): SGDLS, YYNGEE. The DNA for the CDR3 is TGTGCCAGCAGCGTAGGAGGGGGACGGCCCCGGGCAGATACGCAGTATTTT. Translating it yields CASSVGGGRPRADTQYF. Supplemented by reference TRBV9 and TRBJ2-3, the full variable domain reads DSGVTQTPKHLITATGQRVTLRCSPRSGDLSVYWYQQSLDQGLQFLIQYYNGEERAKGNILERFSAQQFPDLHSELNLSSLELGDSALYFCASSVGGGRPRADTQYFGPGTRLTVL.

The chain carries TRBV5-4 and TRBJ2-2, with D possibly matching TRBD1 (5 bases). V was shortened by 0 bases and J by 4 bases, with 13 bases between the two germline ends. The CDR3 is made up of 16 amino acids. Germline V gene sequence: CDR1 SGHNT, CDR2 YYREEE (reference sequence). The CDR3 nucleotides are TGTGCCAGCAGCTTGGGCAGGGTTCGCGGCACCGGGGAGCTGTTTTTT. It yields the protein CASSLGRVRGTGELFF.

The table lists this clone with a few counts. The chain couples TRBV6-6 to TRBJ1-1; TRBD1 might be the D (6 bases). Trimming pared 3 bases from V and 8 bases from J, leaving 10 bases between. Germline V CDR1 and CDR2: MNHNY, SVGAGI (reference sequence). The CDR3 is 12 amino acids. DNA of the CDR3: TGTGCCAGCAGTTATCCGACAGGAGAAGCTTTCTTT. It encodes CASSYPTGEAFF.

This clone was counted only a few times. This chain joins TRBV19 and TRBJ2-7; 7 bases match TRBD2. The CDR3 loop spans 14 amino acids. V shed 4 bases and J 6 bases; nucleotides not matched to a gene: 9. Germline V gene lookup returns CDR1 LNHDA and CDR2 SQIVND (reference sequence). CDR3 in amino acids: CASSTSLLASEQYF. In nucleotides, the CDR3 is TGTGCCAGTAGTACGTCGCTACTAGCGTCCGAGCAGTACTTC.

This clone occurred a few times. The gene calls are TRBV9 and TRBJ1-4, with 10 nucleotides matching TRBD1. Germline V gene lookup returns CDR1 SGDLS and CDR2 YYNGEE. The trim removed 3 bases at V and 3 bases at J, leaving 2 bases unmatched. The length of the CDR3 is 15 residues. CDR3 sequence (DNA): TGTGCCAGCAGCGGCGGACAGGGGGCTAATGAAAAACTGTTTTTT. This gives the protein CASSGGQGANEKLFF.